Sequencing of this TCR beta chain was carried out in a study of shared clonotypes between healthy human individuals. Study results and limitations: In a few donors, around 4.5% of naive CD4 clonotypes appeared in common. The genetic and exposure-history diversity represented was limited by few donors.

With 2 bases removed from V and 0 bases from J, the gap between germline ends came to 10 bases. The V gene's germline CDR1 is GTSNPN and CDR2 SVGIG (reference sequence). This CDR3 has 15 residues. This clone was picked up one time. Antigen: not known. Every subset had its genomic DNA shared out evenly among several immunoSEQ plates. Original methodology: From ImmunoSEQ came sequences covering only the junction and carrying no quality scores, so filtering differed. Repertoires were generated with immunoSEQ multiplex PCR, while TCRdb's copy carries only in-frame clones and drops some. The DNA was the basis for D and trimming; V, J and clone size are from that table. The table includes more than 2 million clones, roughly 96% detected once.

The clonotype was recovered from a man aged 18-30 years in good health. The source material was naive CD4+ T cells sorted from blood. Subset given: CD45RA+ positively selected. The V call is TRBV30, the J call TRBJ1-4, with D possibly matching TRBD1 (5 bases). In nucleotides, the CDR3 is TGTGCCTGGAGTCATGGGGGGACAACTAATGAAAAACTGTTTTTT. Protein: CAWSHGGTTNEKLFF.